Described below is a single T cell receptor (beta chain) sequence and its context. Its antigen is not identified. Profiling relied on immunoSEQ multiplex PCR, and the TCRdb table lists in-frame clones only, not all of them. The sample carries about a million clones, about 76% recorded once. These data are taken from a study of shared clonotypes between healthy human individuals. Every donor was a Caucasian adult from Nashville, Tennessee. CD4+ cells yielded CD45RA+ naive and CD45RA-negative memory subsets. Study outcomes and limitations: Investigators expected sequencing depth to affect clonotype sharing among donors. In a handful of donors, approximately 5% of naive CD4 clonotypes appeared in common.

V lost 6 bases and J lost 0, with 9 bases in between. The germline V gene has CDR1 MNHNY and CDR2 SVGAGI (reference sequence). This CDR3 region has 14 residues. Specimen: memory CD4+ T cells sorted from blood. Noted subset: CD45RA-negative fraction. The origin of this receptor is a man younger than 30 in good health. The rearrangement joins TRBV6-6 to TRBJ2-1; D may correspond to TRBD1 or TRBD2 (5 bases each). CDR3 protein: CASRDGGSYNEQFF. The CDR3 nucleotides read TGTGCCAGCAGAGATGGGGGCTCCTACAATGAGCAGTTCTTC.